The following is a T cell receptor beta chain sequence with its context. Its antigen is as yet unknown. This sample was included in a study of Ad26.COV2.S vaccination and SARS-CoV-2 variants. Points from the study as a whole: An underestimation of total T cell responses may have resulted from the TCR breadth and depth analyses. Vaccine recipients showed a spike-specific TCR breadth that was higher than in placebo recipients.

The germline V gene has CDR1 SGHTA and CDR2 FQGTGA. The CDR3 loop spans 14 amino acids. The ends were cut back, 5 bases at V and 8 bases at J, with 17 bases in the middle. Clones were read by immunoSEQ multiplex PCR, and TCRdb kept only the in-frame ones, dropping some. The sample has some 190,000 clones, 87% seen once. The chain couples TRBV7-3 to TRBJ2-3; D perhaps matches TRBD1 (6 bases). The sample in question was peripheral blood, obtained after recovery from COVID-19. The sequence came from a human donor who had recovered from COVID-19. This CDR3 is CASSAQRSRGTQYF. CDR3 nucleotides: TGTGCCAGCAGCGCCCAAAGGTCCAGGGGTACGCAGTATTTT.